The 30 T cell receptor beta chains listed next were all sequenced from one sample in a study of blood T cell repertoires in COVID-19. Libraries were prepared by immunoSEQ multiplex PCR; TCRdb keeps only in-frame clonotypes and omits some of them. Altogether some 78,000 clones are present, less than 90% being singletons, with the ten largest covering around 3.3%. Sequenced input: peripheral blood. Receptor source: a man between 50 and 59 years old with acute or convalescent COVID-19.

Here the CDR3 DNA reads TGCGCCAGCAGCTTGGGGGCGGGAGGCCACAATGAGCAGTTCTTC. Translating gives CASSLGAGGHNEQFF. The V and J genes are TRBV5-1 and TRBJ2-1; 8 positions agree with TRBD2. There are 15 residues in the CDR3. Germline CDR1 is SGHRS and CDR2 is YFSETQ. The J segment lost 5 bases and the V segment lost 0 bases, leaving 4 bases of the junction unmatched.

This rearrangement joins TRBV3-1 (or the pseudogene TRBV3-2) to TRBJ2-1, with 7 positions matching TRBD2. Germline CDR1 LGHDT, CDR2 YNNKEL (reference sequence). Trimming removed 2 bases from V and 0 bases from J; junction bases left unmatched: 1. The CDR3 is 15 amino acids. CDR3 in amino acids: CASSQLAASYNEQFF. DNA for the CDR3: TGTGCCAGCAGCCAACTAGCGGCCTCCTACAATGAGCAGTTCTTC.

This chain connects TRBV15 to TRBJ2-7; D is possibly TRBD1 (5 bases). The length of the CDR3 is 15 residues. CDR1 LNHNV and CDR2 YYDKDF come from the germline V gene (reference sequence). Trimming took off 5 bases at V and 0 bases at J, with 14 bases between the two ends. CDR3 protein: CATSGDRISSYEQYF. The CDR3 DNA follows: TGTGCCACCAGCGGTGACAGAATAAGCTCCTACGAGCAGTACTTC.

CDR3: CASSPPSLGGVNTEAFF. The CDR3 DNA reads TGTGCCAGCTCACCACCGAGCCTCGGGGGAGTGAACACTGAAGCTTTCTTT. The chain has TRBV18 and TRBJ1-1, with a tentative D call TRBD1 (5 bases). The CDR3 contains 17 residues. CDR1 KGHSH and CDR2 LQKENI come from the germline V gene. V dropped 0 bases and J dropped 0 bases, with 14 bases sitting between them.

This rearrangement joins TRBV18 to TRBJ1-5; the D gene is possibly TRBD1 (5 bases). Germline assignment: CDR1 KGHSH and CDR2 LQKENI. Trimming took 3 bases from V and 5 from J, leaving 8 bases between them. The CDR3 has 13 amino acids. The CDR3 coding sequence is TGTGCCAGCTCACCCAGGGAGGATCAGCCCCAGCATTTT. Protein: CASSPREDQPQHF.

V usage is TRBV20-1 and J usage is TRBJ2-7, with D uncertain. Germline-derived CDR1 and CDR2 are DFQATT and SNEGSKA (reference sequence). Trimming removed 3 bases from V and 0 bases from J, with 12 bases in between. The CDR3 spans 14 residues. CDR3 residues: CSASSTKSSYEQYF. CDR3 sequence (DNA): TGCAGTGCTAGTAGTACAAAAAGCTCCTACGAGCAGTACTTC.

The chain links TRBV19 to TRBJ1-2; no reliable D call. The CDR3 sequence is 16 residues long. Per germline, CDR1 LNHDA and CDR2 SQIVND (reference sequence). With 3 bases removed from V and 2 bases from J, the gap between germline ends came to 16 bases. CDR3 DNA: TGTGCCAGTAGTATCGGGCTCGAGGGCCTAAACTATGGCTACACCTTC. Translation: CASSIGLEGLNYGYTF. Complete variable domain (other parts from reference TRBV19 and TRBJ1-2): DGGITQSPKYLFRKEGQNVTLSCEQNLNHDAMYWYRQDPGQGLRLIYYSQIVNDFQKGDIAEGYSVSREKKESFPLTVTSAQKNPTAFYLCASSIGLEGLNYGYTFGSGTRLTVV.

The rearrangement uses TRBV2 and TRBJ2-3; tentatively, D is TRBD1 (5 bases). The CDR3 length is 14 residues. Germline CDR1 is SNHLY and CDR2 is FYNNEI. Trimming removed 10 bases from V and 4 bases from J, with 18 bases in between. Here the CDR3 reads CAKRQSMNADTQYF. The CDR3 nucleotides read TGTGCCAAACGACAGAGTATGAACGCAGATACGCAGTATTTT.

In this sample, this clone turned up a few times. V gene TRBV3-1 (or the pseudogene TRBV3-2) combines with J gene TRBJ2-2; D is possibly TRBD1 (6 bases). The CDR3 has 15 residues. With 0 bases removed from V and 7 bases from J, the gap between germline ends came to 12 bases. Germline lookup yields CDR1 LGHDT and CDR2 YNNKEL (reference sequence). CDR3 loop: CASSQDYEGDGELFF. The CDR3 nucleotides read TGTGCCAGCAGCCAAGATTACGAGGGGGACGGGGAGCTGTTTTTT.

This chain uses TRBV3-1 (or the pseudogene TRBV3-2) with TRBJ1-3, with D uncertain. Trimming left V 1 base short and J 7 bases short, with 8 bases between. Germline CDR1 is LGHDT and CDR2 is YNNKEL (reference sequence). CDR3 length: 13 residues. The CDR3 DNA sequence: TGTGCCAGCAGCCAAGCCTCGGGGAACACCATATATTTT. This gives the protein CASSQASGNTIYF.

CDR3 residues: CASGRQGDITDTQYF. CDR3 sequence (DNA): TGTGCCAGCGGTCGACAGGGGGACATCACAGATACGCAGTATTTT. The J gene is TRBJ2-3, the V gene TRBV5-5; 9 nucleotides match TRBD1. V trimming: 7 bases; J trimming: 2 bases; junction bases outside the gene matches: 8. This CDR3 comprises 15 residues. Per the germline V gene, CDR1 is SGHKS and CDR2 is YYEKEE (reference sequence). Variable domain in full (rest from reference TRBV5-5 and TRBJ2-3): DAGVTQSPTHLIKTRGQQVTLRCSPISGHKSVSWYQQVLGQGPQFIFQYYEKEERGRGNFPDRFSARQFPNYSSELNVNALLLGDSALYLCASGRQGDITDTQYFGPGTRLTVL.

This chain connects TRBV4-3 to TRBJ2-1; TRBD1 matches at 8 bases. The CDR3 is 15 amino acids. In germline, CDR1 is LGHNA, CDR2 YSLEER. V lost 4 bases, J lost 7 bases, and 9 bases stayed unmatched. As DNA, the CDR3 is TGCGCCAGCAGCCTCGACAGGGGTGTGGGTAATGAGCAGTTCTTC. Protein product: CASSLDRGVGNEQFF.

The chain recombines TRBV4-3 with TRBJ2-3, with 8 bases aligning to TRBD2. The germline V gene has CDR1 LGHNA and CDR2 YSLEER. The J segment lost 4 bases and the V segment lost 1 base, leaving 1 base of the junction unmatched. The CDR3 totals 14 residues. As DNA, the CDR3 is TGCGCCAGCAGCCAAGTTAGCGGGGCAGATACGCAGTATTTT. Protein sequence: CASSQVSGADTQYF.

The chain combines TRBV5-8 with TRBJ2-3; D perhaps matches TRBD1 (5 bases). The CDR3 is made up of 16 amino acids. Germline loops: CDR1 SGHTS, CDR2 YDEGEE. The V end was cut by 4 bases, the J end by 0 bases, with 15 bases between. CDR3 protein: CASSLVRDRSTDTQYF. CDR3 in DNA: TGTGCCAGCAGCCTAGTTAGAGACAGAAGCACAGATACGCAGTATTTT.

The chain links TRBV7-2 to TRBJ1-3; D is ambiguous. This CDR3 has 12 residues. Germline V lookup: CDR1 SGHTA, CDR2 FQGNSA. The V gene lost 3 bases and the J gene lost 3 bases, with 3 bases spanning the gap. CDR3: CASSFYGNTIYF. The CDR3 DNA sequence: TGTGCCAGCAGCTTCTATGGAAACACCATATATTTT. Filled out from reference TRBV7-2 and TRBJ1-3, the complete variable domain reads GAGVSQSPSNKVTEKGKDVELRCDPISGHTALYWYRQSLGQGLEFLIYFQGNSAPDKSGLPSDRFSAERTGGSVSTLTIQRTQQEDSAVYLCASSFYGNTIYFGEGSWLTVV.

V and J are TRBV19 and TRBJ1-2; D is possibly TRBD1 (5 bases). The CDR3 loop spans 14 amino acids. With 5 bases removed from V and 4 bases from J, the gap between germline ends came to 14 bases. Germline V CDR1 and CDR2: LNHDA, SQIVND (reference sequence). As DNA, the CDR3 is TGTGCCAGTAGTCCGATGGACACCGGCTATGGCTACACCTTC. Protein sequence: CASSPMDTGYGYTF.

This clone was recorded a few times. The chain joins TRBV5-1 to TRBJ1-2, with unresolved D. Germline CDR1 reads SGHRS; CDR2 reads YFSETQ. The CDR3 has 14 residues. Trimming shortened V by 2 bases and J by 4 bases, and 12 bases separated the two germline ends. As DNA, the CDR3 is TGCGCCAGCAGCTTATCGGGGAACTTCTATGGCTACACCTTC. Translated, it gives CASSLSGNFYGYTF.

The chain has TRBV19 and TRBJ1-3; a weak D match, TRBD1 (6 bases). V shed 2 bases and J shed 2 bases, with 10 bases lying between them. This CDR3 spans 15 amino acids. Looked up from germline, CDR1 is LNHDA and CDR2 is SQIVND (reference sequence). CDR3 nucleotides: TGTGCCAGTAGTATATCAAGGGACACTGGAAACACCATATATTTT. This sequence encodes CASSISRDTGNTIYF.

The chain uses TRBV12-5 and TRBJ2-7; weak D call: TRBD2 (5 bases). Deletions cut 6 bases from V and 7 bases from J, with 19 bases between. The CDR3 runs 14 residues. Per the germline V gene, CDR1 is LGHNT and CDR2 is FRNRAP. DNA of the CDR3: TGTGCTAGTGGCCCGCGGTCCGGAACGGGGGAGCAGTACTTC. As protein: CASGPRSGTGEQYF.

The chain links TRBV19 to TRBJ2-1, with TRBD1 identical over 8 bases. The germline CDR1 and CDR2 sequences are LNHDA and SQIVND (reference sequence). J lost 10 bases, V lost 5 bases, and 7 bases had no gene match. The CDR3 runs 13 residues. CDR3 in amino acids: CASSSRQGTEQFF. The CDR3 bases are TGTGCCAGTAGTTCAAGACAGGGGACGGAGCAGTTCTTC.

The chain links TRBV7-2 to TRBJ1-5; no firm D call. There are 14 residues in the CDR3. V lost 2 bases, J lost 1 base, and 6 bases lay in between. Looked up from germline, CDR1 is SGHTA and CDR2 is FQGNSA. In nucleotides, the CDR3 is TGTGCCAGCAGCTTAACGGTCAGCAATCAGCCCCAGCATTTT. It yields the protein CASSLTVSNQPQHF.

The CDR3 spells CASGLVVGTGHQETQYF. As DNA, the CDR3 is TGTGCTAGTGGTTTGGTAGTTGGGACAGGGCATCAAGAGACCCAGTACTTC. The chain uses TRBV12-5 and TRBJ2-5, with 9 bases that match TRBD1. This CDR3 contains 17 residues. Germline values: CDR1 LGHNT, CDR2 FRNRAP. The V gene end was trimmed by 0 bases and the J gene end by 2 bases; junction bases not matched to a gene: 7.

The rearrangement uses TRBV7-6 and TRBJ2-7; D is unresolved. Trimming took 3 bases from V and 0 from J, leaving 9 bases between them. The CDR3 totals 14 residues. From germline, CDR1 is SGHVS and CDR2 FNYEAQ. The CDR3 DNA follows: TGTGCCAGCAGCTTTGGCGGAAACTCCTACGAGCAGTACTTC. This encodes CASSFGGNSYEQYF. Drawing the rest from reference TRBV7-6 and TRBJ2-7, the complete variable domain is GAGVSQSPRYKVTKRGQDVALRCDPISGHVSLYWYRQALGQGPEFLTYFNYEAQQDKSGLPNDRFSAERPEGSISTLTIQRTEQRDSAMYRCASSFGGNSYEQYFGPGTRLTVT.

This chain connects TRBV12-3 or TRBV12-4 to TRBJ2-7, with TRBD1 as a possible D gene (6 bases). This CDR3 spans 12 amino acids. The ends were cut back, 8 bases at V and 3 bases at J, with 11 bases in the middle. This chain's CDR3 is CASGQGGYEQYF. The DNA for the CDR3 is TGTGCCAGCGGACAAGGGGGCTACGAGCAGTACTTC.

The chain uses TRBV19 and TRBJ2-6; TRBD1 might be the D (7 bases). Germline assignment: CDR1 LNHDA and CDR2 SQIVND (reference sequence). CDR3 length: 18 amino acids. The V and J ends lost 5 bases and 0 bases respectively, with 17 bases between them. CDR3 coding DNA: TGTGCCAGTAGTCCTCAGGGGGACTTTATCTCTGGGGCCAACGTCCTGACTTTC. Translating it yields CASSPQGDFISGANVLTF.

V usage is TRBV14 and J usage is TRBJ2-5, with D uncertain. Between the trimmed V and J ends, which lost 5 bases and 2 bases, there was a span of 9 bases. CDR1 is SGHDN, CDR2 FVKESK, per germline. The length of the CDR3 is 13 residues. CDR3 DNA: TGTGCCAGCAGCATGGAGAATCAAGAGACCCAGTACTTC. Its protein is CASSMENQETQYF. Full variable domain (missing parts from reference TRBV14 and TRBJ2-5): EAGVTQFPSHSVIEKGQTVTLRCDPISGHDNLYWYRRVMGKEIKFLLHFVKESKQDESGMPNNRFLAERTGGTYSTLKVQPAELEDSGVYFCASSMENQETQYFGPGTRLLVL.

The chain is built from TRBV6-5 and TRBJ2-1; no firm D call. Trimming took 6 bases from V and 2 from J, leaving 14 bases between them. The CDR3 runs to 15 residues. CDR1 and CDR2 (germline): MNHEY, SVGAGI. This CDR3 is CASSQTLGPYNEQFF. DNA for the CDR3: TGTGCCAGCAGCCAGACCCTGGGCCCCTACAATGAGCAGTTCTTC.

The chain uses TRBV10-2 and TRBJ2-1, with 9 bases aligning to TRBD2. J was trimmed by 10 bases and V by 3 bases; bases with no gene match: 7. The CDR3 runs to 14 residues. Germline V lookup: CDR1 WSHSY, CDR2 SAAADI. The CDR3 loop reads CASSEPGLAWEQFF. The CDR3 DNA reads as TGCGCCAGCAGTGAACCGGGACTAGCTTGGGAGCAGTTCTTC.

Concerning this clone itself: One junction end does not reproduce the germline sequence, and a read error may be involved. The chain employs TRBV7-7 and TRBJ2-7, with 7 bases that match TRBD1. CDR3 size: 19 residues. Germline CDR1 SSHAT, CDR2 FNYEAQ (reference sequence). The CDR3 region is CASSGPGTVRPHLITERVF. CDR3 nucleotide sequence: TGTGCCAGCAGCGGGCCCGGGACAGTGAGACCCCATCTCATCACCGAACGGGTTTTC.

Details on this clone: The sample has other DNA sequences that encode this CDR3 too. V usage is TRBV6-5 and J usage is TRBJ1-2; 11 positions match TRBD1. The germline CDR1 and CDR2 sequences are MNHEY and SVGAGI. The CDR3 has 16 amino acids. With V trimmed by 0 bases and J by 4 bases, 4 bases remained unmatched. The CDR3 loop reads CASSYSRTGGGYGYTF. In DNA, the CDR3 is TGTGCCAGCAGTTACTCCCGGACAGGGGGCGGCTATGGCTACACCTTC.